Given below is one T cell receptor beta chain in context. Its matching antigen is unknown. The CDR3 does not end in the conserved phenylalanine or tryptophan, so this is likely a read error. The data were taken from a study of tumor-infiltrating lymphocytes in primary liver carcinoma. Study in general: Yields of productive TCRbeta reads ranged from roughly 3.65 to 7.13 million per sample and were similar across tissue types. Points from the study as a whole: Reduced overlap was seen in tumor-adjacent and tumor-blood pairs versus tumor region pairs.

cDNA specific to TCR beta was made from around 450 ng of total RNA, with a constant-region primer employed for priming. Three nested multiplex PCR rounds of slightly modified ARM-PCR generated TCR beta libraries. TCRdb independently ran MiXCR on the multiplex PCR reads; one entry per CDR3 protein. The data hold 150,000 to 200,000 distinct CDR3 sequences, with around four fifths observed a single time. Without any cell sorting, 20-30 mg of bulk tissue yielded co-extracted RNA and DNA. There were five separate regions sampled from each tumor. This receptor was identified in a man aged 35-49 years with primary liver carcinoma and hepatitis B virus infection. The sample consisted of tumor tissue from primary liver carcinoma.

The CDR3 bases are TGTGCCTGGAGTGAAGGGTCTAGCGGGGTAAGTGAGCAGTTCATC. It is translated as CAWSEGSSGVSEQFI. The chain recombines TRBV30 with TRBJ2-1, with 9 nucleotides matching TRBD2. This CDR3 is 15 amino acids long. CDR1 is GTSNPN and CDR2 is SVGIG in the germline V gene (reference sequence). The V gene end was trimmed by 1 base and the J gene end by 9 bases; junction bases not matched to a gene: 10.